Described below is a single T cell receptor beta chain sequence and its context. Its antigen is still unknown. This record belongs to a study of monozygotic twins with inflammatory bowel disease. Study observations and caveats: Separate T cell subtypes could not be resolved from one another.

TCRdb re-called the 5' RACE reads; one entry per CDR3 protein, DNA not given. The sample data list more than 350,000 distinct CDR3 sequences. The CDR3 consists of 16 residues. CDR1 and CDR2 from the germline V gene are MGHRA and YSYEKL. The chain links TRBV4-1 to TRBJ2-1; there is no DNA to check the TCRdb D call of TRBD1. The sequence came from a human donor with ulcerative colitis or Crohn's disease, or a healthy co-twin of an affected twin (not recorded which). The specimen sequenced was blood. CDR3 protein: CASSQAQGAALDEQFF.